These 32 T cell receptor beta chains came from one sample sequenced in a study of Graves' ophthalmopathy and Graves' hyperthyroidism (dated by TCRdb to about 2018). TCRdb names Illumina HiSeq 2000 as the instrument used. For repertoire sequencing, the TCR beta CDR3 regions were amplified from RNA transcripts. The first round of RT-PCR was done with HTBI primers and the Qiagen OneStep RT-PCR kit, and was followed by a second round of multiplex PCR, then size selection and purification. The raw public reads went through TCRdb reprocessing: fastp at Q25, MiXCR clone calling, in-frame beta chains kept. Rows are unified per CDR3 protein, each entry keeping the most common DNA and genes. The sample contains about 220,000 distinct CDR3 sequences, about a fifth of them found a single time. 43% of the sample is taken by the ten largest. Source material: peripheral blood. The receptors shown here come from a woman in her forties or fifties with Graves' ophthalmopathy. Donor details come from another sample of the same person, matched by shared clones.

The table lists this clonotype with a few counts. A much more abundant neighbour one base away suggests this may be a read error. J is TRBJ1-3 and V is TRBV20-1; D is ambiguous. CDR1 is DFQATT and CDR2 is SNEGSKA in the germline V gene (reference sequence). The CDR3 contains 16 residues. The CDR3 coding sequence is TGCAGTGCTGGAGATAGGATCCGCTCCTCTGGAAACACCATATATTTT. Protein: CSAGDRIRSSGNTIYF.

This clonotype was found a few times. The CDR3 region is CASSQEGPGNTIYF. The CDR3 DNA follows: TGCGCCAGCAGCCAAGAGGGACCTGGAAACACCATATATTTT. The chain carries TRBV4-1 and TRBJ1-3; a possible D gene is TRBD1 (5 bases). The germline V gene has CDR1 MGHRA and CDR2 YSYEKL. The ends were cut back, 0 bases at V and 2 bases at J, with 5 bases in the middle. The CDR3 is 14 amino acids.

The table lists this clonotype with many counts. V gene TRBV28 combines with J gene TRBJ2-7; D perhaps matches TRBD1 (5 bases). This CDR3 has 14 residues. V dropped 2 bases and J dropped 1 base, with 9 bases sitting between them. Germline V CDR1 and CDR2: MDHEN, SYDVKM. The CDR3 coding sequence is TGTGCCAGCAGTTTACCACAGGTATCCTACGAGCAGTACTTC. Translation gives CASSLPQVSYEQYF.

Worth noting for this clonotype: A clone one base away is much larger, so this may be a read error. The chain carries TRBV6-1 and TRBJ1-5; D possibly corresponds to TRBD1 (5 bases). CDR3 length: 16 amino acids. Deletions cut 6 bases from V and 6 bases from J, with 21 bases between. Germline lookup yields CDR1 MNHNS and CDR2 SASEGT. The DNA for the CDR3 is TGTGCCAGCAGAGCCCTACAATGGGGTCAGGGTCAGCCCCAGCATTTT. Its translation is CASRALQWGQGQPQHF.

This clonotype occurred many times. The V gene is TRBV11-1, the J gene TRBJ1-1, with TRBD1 as a possible D gene (6 bases). CDR3 length: 14 residues. V was trimmed by 5 bases and J by 1 base, leaving 11 bases between them. CDR1 is SGHAT, CDR2 FQDESV, per germline (reference sequence). CDR3 bases: TGTGCCAGCAGCGCCCGCAGGGGGAACACTGAAGCTTTCTTT. Protein sequence: CASSARRGNTEAFF. The full variable domain, its missing parts supplied by reference TRBV11-1 and TRBJ1-1, is EAEVAQSPRYKITEKSQAVAFWCDPISGHATLYWYRQILGQGPELLVQFQDESVVDDSQLPKDRFSAERLKGVDSTLKIQPAELGDSAMYLCASSARRGNTEAFFGQGTRLTVV.

This clonotype was seen repeatedly, ten times or more. V and J are TRBV19 and TRBJ1-5, with 8 bases that match TRBD1. The CDR3 has 13 amino acids. CDR1 and CDR2 (germline): LNHDA, SQIVND (reference sequence). J lost 3 bases, V lost 8 bases, and 3 bases had no gene match. The CDR3: CASSGGPNQPQHF. In DNA form, the CDR3 reads TGTGCCAGTTCAGGGGGCCCCAATCAGCCCCAGCATTTT.

At least ten counts were recorded for this clonotype. This chain links TRBV20-1 with TRBJ1-2, with a possible D match to TRBD1 (5 bases). Trimming removed 3 bases at V and 6 bases at J, with 17 bases between. This CDR3 spans 14 amino acids. Germline V gene sequence: CDR1 DFQATT, CDR2 SNEGSKA (reference sequence). In DNA form, the CDR3 reads TGCAGTGCTAGCCGAAAGCAGGGTATCGATGGCTACACCTTC. Protein product: CSASRKQGIDGYTF.

The genes are TRBV12-3 or TRBV12-4 and TRBJ1-1; a weak D match, TRBD1 (5 bases). The CDR3 totals 13 residues. V lost 3 bases and J 3 bases, leaving 8 bases between the germline ends. CDR3 sequence (DNA): TGTGCCAGCAGTTTGGGACCCTACACTGAAGCTTTCTTT. It is translated as CASSLGPYTEAFF.

This clonotype was observed at least ten times. V is TRBV19 and J is TRBJ2-4, with D unresolved. The length of the CDR3 is 15 residues. CDR1 and CDR2 (germline): LNHDA, SQIVND (reference sequence). The germline V and J ends were trimmed by 6 bases and 0 bases, with 12 bases remaining between them. CDR3 amino acids: CASSPGLLAKNIQYF. The CDR3 DNA reads as TGTGCCAGTAGCCCCGGTCTTCTAGCCAAAAACATTCAGTACTTC.

This clonotype was seen ten or more times. V gene TRBV5-1 combines with J gene TRBJ1-1; D not certain. The CDR3 has 16 amino acids. The V end lost 3 bases, the J end lost 3 bases, and 18 bases lay between the germline ends. In germline, CDR1 is SGHRS, CDR2 YFSETQ. Here the CDR3 reads CASSSIDNRRDTEAFF. The CDR3 coding sequence is TGCGCCAGCAGCTCGATCGACAACCGGAGGGACACTGAAGCTTTCTTT.

This clonotype has ten or more counts. The V and J genes are TRBV12-3 or TRBV12-4 and TRBJ2-7; TRBD1 matches 8 bases. The CDR3 is made up of 15 amino acids. V gave up 6 bases and J gave up 3 bases; unmatched junction bases: 10. CDR3 amino acids: CASRHPDRAFYEQYF. CDR3 DNA sequence: TGTGCCAGCAGACACCCGGACAGGGCGTTCTACGAGCAGTACTTC.

At least ten counts were recorded for this clonotype. V and J are TRBV29-1 and TRBJ1-1; D perhaps matches TRBD1 (5 bases). Germline V lookup: CDR1 SQVTM, CDR2 ANQGSEA. This CDR3 has 13 residues. V lost 4 bases, J lost 1 base, and 10 bases lay in between. The CDR3 is CSVVQGGNTEAFF. CDR3 DNA sequence: TGCAGCGTTGTTCAGGGTGGGAACACTGAAGCTTTCTTT.

Comment on this clonotype: This may come from a read error, since a much larger clone is one base off. The conserved final phenylalanine or tryptophan is absent from the CDR3, which likely points to a read error. CDR3: CAISGRQEGSGYTI. CDR3 sequence (DNA): TGTGCCATCAGTGGCCGACAAGAAGGGAGTGGCTACACCATC. The chain is built from TRBV10-3 and TRBJ1-2; D is unresolved. This CDR3 has 14 amino acids. The germline gives CDR1 ENHRY, CDR2 SYGVKD. With 4 bases removed from V and 7 bases from J, the gap between germline ends came to 16 bases.

In its sample, this clonotype was seen many times. V usage is TRBV6-5 and J usage is TRBJ1-2, with D unclear. Deletions cut 4 bases from V and 1 base from J, with 7 bases between. The germline CDR1 and CDR2 sequences are MNHEY and SVGAGI. The CDR3 spans 13 residues. The CDR3 region has the DNA TGTGCCAGCAGTTTGTTGGTTAACTATGGCTACACCTTC. Encoded protein: CASSLLVNYGYTF.

This clonotype was counted ten times or more. The germline gene is not matched at one end of the junction; a read error may be the cause. V is TRBV7-2 and J is TRBJ2-5, with 8 bases aligning to TRBD2. CDR3 size: 14 residues. Germline CDR1 and CDR2: SGHTA and FQGNSA. The CDR3 nucleotides are TGTGCCAGCAGCTTAACTAGCGGCCAAGGGACCCAGTACTTC. Translating it yields CASSLTSGQGTQYF.

In its sample, this clonotype was seen many times. The V and J genes are TRBV29-1 and TRBJ2-7; 12 nucleotides line up with TRBD2. This CDR3 is built from 18 residues. With V trimmed by 4 bases and J by 3 bases, 16 bases remained unmatched. Germline V gene sequence: CDR1 SQVTM, CDR2 ANQGSEA. CDR3: CSVVGGTSGSPSIYEQYF. CDR3 sequence (DNA): TGCAGCGTTGTGGGGGGGACTAGCGGGTCCCCTTCCATCTACGAGCAGTACTTC.

This clonotype was seen repeatedly, ten times or more. This sequence joins TRBV11-1 and TRBJ2-1, with TRBD2 matching over 7 bases. Germline CDR1 and CDR2: SGHAT and FQDESV (reference sequence). The ends lost 5 bases at V and 5 bases at J; junction bases unmatched: 9. The CDR3 length is 15 residues. The CDR3 sequence: CASSRPGLLDNEQFF. CDR3 DNA sequence: TGTGCCAGCAGCCGTCCGGGACTATTAGACAATGAGCAGTTCTTC.

CDR3 DNA: TGTGCCAGCCCTTGGGAGGACAGGGACATGAACGAGCAGTACTTC. Protein: CASPWEDRDMNEQYF. The V call is TRBV7-2, the J call TRBJ2-7; 8 nucleotides line up with TRBD1. V shed 8 bases, J shed 5 bases, and the junction held 14 bases outside the gene matches. CDR1 is SGHTA, CDR2 FQGNSA, per germline. This CDR3 is built from 15 residues.

The chain recombines TRBV28 with TRBJ1-1, with a weak D call TRBD1 (6 bases). The CDR3 covers 15 residues. Per germline, CDR1 MDHEN and CDR2 SYDVKM. Trimming shortened V by 3 bases and J by 1 base, and 12 bases separated the two germline ends. This CDR3 is CASSFPGAGNTEAFF. CDR3 nucleotides: TGTGCCAGCAGTTTTCCAGGGGCGGGGAACACTGAAGCTTTCTTT.

The chain is built from TRBV18 and TRBJ1-5; D possibly corresponds to TRBD1 (5 bases). The V gene lost 8 bases and the J gene lost 7 bases, with 21 bases spanning the gap. This CDR3 is 15 amino acids long. CDR1 is KGHSH and CDR2 is LQKENI in the germline V gene. The CDR3 sequence: CASQLGRENSQPQHF. CDR3 DNA: TGTGCCAGCCAACTTGGCAGGGAAAACAGCCAGCCCCAGCATTTT.

This clonotype was counted many times. The chain combines TRBV6-5 with TRBJ1-2, with D perhaps matching TRBD1 (5 bases). The CDR3 is 13 amino acids. V lost 4 bases to trimming and J lost 8 bases, with 14 bases between them. From germline, CDR1 is MNHEY and CDR2 SVGAGI. The DNA for the CDR3 is TGTGCCAGCAGTTCGGGACTAGTGTTGGGCTACACCTTC. It encodes CASSSGLVLGYTF.

This clonotype occurred many times. The chain has TRBV20-1 and TRBJ2-2, with 7 bases aligning to TRBD1. The V gene's germline CDR1 is DFQATT and CDR2 SNEGSKA (reference sequence). This CDR3 is 13 amino acids long. The CDR3 is CSAGTVNTGELFF. The CDR3 DNA reads TGCAGCGCCGGGACAGTCAACACCGGGGAGCTGTTTTTT.

This clonotype was counted at least ten times. The genes are TRBV28 and TRBJ2-4; perhaps TRBD2 as D (5 bases). This CDR3 contains 14 residues. V was shortened by 3 bases and J by 7 bases, with 13 bases between the two germline ends. Germline CDR1 MDHEN, CDR2 SYDVKM. CDR3 DNA: TGTGCCAGCAGTTTTATTGGAGGCAGGAACATTCAGTACTTC. Translation gives CASSFIGGRNIQYF.

At least ten counts were recorded for this clonotype. This sequence joins TRBV11-3 and TRBJ2-5, with D perhaps given as TRBD1 or TRBD2 (5 bases each). This CDR3 is 13 amino acids long. V was cut by 6 bases and J by 3 bases, with 11 bases left in between. Germline loops: CDR1 SGHNT, CDR2 YENEEA. Here the CDR3 reads CASRNGAEETQYF. Written as DNA, the CDR3 is TGTGCCAGCAGAAACGGGGCCGAAGAGACCCAGTACTTC.

This clonotype occurred a few times. The V call is TRBV7-9, the J call TRBJ2-7; D is perhaps TRBD1 (5 bases). CDR1 and CDR2 from the germline V gene are SEHNR and FQNEAQ (reference sequence). The V end lost 1 base, the J end lost 6 bases, and 13 bases lay between the germline ends. This CDR3 spans 14 amino acids. The CDR3, as DNA: TGTGCCAGCAGCTTAGGGTCTTCAACAGGCGAGCAGTACTTC. Its protein is CASSLGSSTGEQYF.

This clonotype was seen a handful of times. This rearrangement joins TRBV20-1 to TRBJ1-5; the match to TRBD1 covers 7 bases. Germline V gives CDR1 DFQATT, CDR2 SNEGSKA (reference sequence). The CDR3 is 13 residues long. V trimming: 4 bases; J trimming: 5 bases; junction bases outside the gene matches: 5. The CDR3 DNA reads as TGCAGTGCTACACAGGGGAGGGATCAGCCCCAGCATTTT. This translates into CSATQGRDQPQHF.

This clonotype was observed at least ten times. The chain employs TRBV10-3 and TRBJ2-7, with 8 nucleotides matching TRBD2. From germline, CDR1 is ENHRY and CDR2 SYGVKD. This CDR3 comprises 14 residues. After removal of 10 bases from V and 5 bases from J, the junction contained 13 bases not matched to a gene. The CDR3 loop reads CATRASGGKDEQYF. Here the CDR3 DNA reads TGTGCCACCCGCGCAAGCGGGGGAAAGGACGAGCAGTACTTC.

This clonotype has at least ten counts. The V gene is TRBV19, the J gene TRBJ2-7; possibly TRBD1 or TRBD2 for D (5 bases each). This CDR3 is 14 amino acids long. V lost 5 bases and J lost 3, with 14 bases in between. In germline, CDR1 is LNHDA, CDR2 SQIVND (reference sequence). CDR3 nucleotide sequence: TGTGCCAGTAGTCCCGGGACGGAAAGCTACGAGCAGTACTTC. Translated: CASSPGTESYEQYF.

Comment on this clonotype: Possible read error: a much larger clone is one base away. No conserved phenylalanine or tryptophan is present at the end of the CDR3, so a read error is the likely explanation. The chain couples TRBV5-1 to TRBJ1-1; D gene unclear. Per germline, CDR1 SGHRS and CDR2 YFSETQ. V was shortened by 0 bases and J by 2 bases, with 8 bases between the two germline ends. The CDR3 is 14 amino acids. CDR3 sequence reads: CASSLAMSNTEAFL. The CDR3 DNA is TGCGCCAGCAGCTTGGCCATGTCAAACACTGAAGCTTTCCTT.

This clonotype was observed a few times. The J gene is TRBJ2-2, the V gene TRBV7-2, with D unclear. The germline gives CDR1 SGHTA, CDR2 FQGNSA. Deletions cut 5 bases from V and 4 bases from J, with 8 bases between. This CDR3 has 13 residues. The CDR3: CASSLAFTGELFF. The CDR3 DNA is TGTGCCAGCAGCCTCGCGTTCACCGGGGAGCTGTTTTTT.

The chain links TRBV6-1 to TRBJ1-2; D is possibly TRBD1 (5 bases). Germline V lookup: CDR1 MNHNS, CDR2 SASEGT. Trimming took off 8 bases at V and 8 bases at J, with 6 bases between the two ends. The CDR3 totals 9 residues. CDR3 in DNA: TGTGCCAGCGGGGGGGGCTACACCTTC. This codes for CASGGGYTF.

On this clonotype itself: A read error may account for a junction end that differs from germline. The chain links TRBV12-3 or TRBV12-4 to TRBJ1-2, with TRBD1 matching over 7 bases. The CDR3 loop spans 14 amino acids. CDR3 in amino acids: CASSLFRTGNGYIF. DNA of the CDR3: TGTGCCAGCAGTTTATTCAGGACAGGAAATGGCTACATCTTC.